This T cell receptor beta chain is from a study of OX40 agonist ivuxolimab in advanced cancers. Study in general: Patient treatment consisted of intravenous ivuxolimab administration every 2 weeks at 0.01 to 10 mg/kg. Study-wide findings and caveats: Partial responders receiving 0.1-3.0 mg/kg showed among the lowest clonal expansion.

Autoimmune disease history or systemic immunosuppression was exclusionary. The timepoints at which blood was sampled were baseline, cycle 4 day 1, and cycle 7 day 1. J lost 2 bases, V lost 0 bases, and 3 bases had no gene match. The germline V gene encodes CDR1 SGDLS and CDR2 YYNGEE. This CDR3 is 15 amino acids long. Points on this clone: What it binds is unknown.

Using immunoSEQ multiplex PCR, the repertoire was profiled, and TCRdb retains in-frame clones only, with some absent. The profile shows 75,000 to 100,000 clones, around 89% of them singletons. The material sequenced was CD4+ or CD8+ T cells sorted from blood, taken in a trial of the OX40 agonist ivuxolimab. V is TRBV9 and J is TRBJ2-3; 7 nucleotides align to TRBD2. This receptor was identified in an adult with an advanced solid tumor such as melanoma, head and neck, liver or kidney cancer. CDR3 amino acids: CASSVERDYTDTQYF. The CDR3 nucleotides are TGTGCCAGCAGCGTAGAGCGGGACTACACAGATACGCAGTATTTT.